This T cell receptor beta chain is drawn from a study of cytomegalovirus exposure and HLA in healthy donors. The CDR3 totals 14 residues. Germline CDR1 SGHTS, CDR2 YDEGEE. V was cut by 0 bases and J by 3 bases, with 10 bases left in between. This clone was recorded a few times. Its antigen is unknown. Amplification used 60 Vbeta primers and 13 Jbeta primers. Clones were sequenced by immunoSEQ multiplex PCR, and TCRdb holds only the in-frame ones, with some missing. This table has 150,000 or so clones, nearly 70% appearing once. Findings and caveats of the study: Associated with cytomegalovirus, according to the listing, were some 150 TCR beta chains. The number of N-insertions in an Asian-associated ancestry cluster was reportedly below the roughly 670-donor mean in a later analysis. Generally TCR sequences proved uncommon, though certain public TCRs appeared in numerous donors.

The sequence was collected from a man in his thirties or forties in good health and CMV-seropositive. The sequencing sample was made of PBMCs. The V gene is TRBV5-8, the J gene TRBJ2-7, with D tentatively TRBD1 (6 bases). The CDR3 DNA sequence: TGTGCCAGCAGCTTGGTAGGGACAAACTACGAGCAGTACTTC. It yields the protein CASSLVGTNYEQYF.